This T cell receptor beta chain was retrieved from a study of response to subunit inactivated influenza vaccine. The CDR3 extends over 14 amino acids. V was pared by 4 bases and J by 8 bases, with 7 bases of the junction left unmatched. Germline CDR1 and CDR2: SGHRS and YFSETQ. TCRdb re-called the RT-PCR reads with MiXCR, one entry per CDR3 protein. The sample has hundreds of thousands of distinct CDR3 sequences, approximately 15% seen once. The study's findings and limits: With each seasonal influenza vaccination, the authors suggested, few new T cells are recruited.

Only a few counts were recorded for this clonotype. What it binds is unknown. V gene TRBV5-1 combines with J gene TRBJ1-2; TRBD1 matches 11 bases. The sample in question was PBMCs from blood, obtained less than 15 days before vaccination. The receptor comes from a man aged 45-65 years who received an inactivated influenza vaccine. The CDR3 DNA follows: TGCGCCAGCAGCACTGGACAGGGGGCAAGAGGCTACACCTTC. Amino acid sequence: CASSTGQGARGYTF.